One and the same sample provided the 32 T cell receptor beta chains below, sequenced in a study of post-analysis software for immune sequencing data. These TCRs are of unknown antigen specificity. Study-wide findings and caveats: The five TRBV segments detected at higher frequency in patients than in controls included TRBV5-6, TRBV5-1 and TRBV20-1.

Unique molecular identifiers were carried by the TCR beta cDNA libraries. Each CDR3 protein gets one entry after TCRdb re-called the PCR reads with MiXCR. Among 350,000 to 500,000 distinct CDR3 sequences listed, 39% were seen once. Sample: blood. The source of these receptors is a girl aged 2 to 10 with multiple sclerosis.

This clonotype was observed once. The CDR3: CASSLRSAEAFF. The CDR3 DNA follows: TGTGCCAGCAGTTTACGATCGGCTGAAGCTTTCTTT. This rearrangement joins TRBV12-3 or TRBV12-4 to TRBJ1-1; D not certain. CDR3 length equals 12 residues. V lost 2 bases and J lost 6, with 7 bases in between.

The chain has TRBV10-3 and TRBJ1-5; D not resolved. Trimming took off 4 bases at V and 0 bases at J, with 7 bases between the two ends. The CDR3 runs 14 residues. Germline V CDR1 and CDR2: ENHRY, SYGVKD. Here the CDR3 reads CAISAGVSNQPQHF. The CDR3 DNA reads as TGTGCCATCAGTGCCGGGGTTAGCAATCAGCCCCAGCATTTT.

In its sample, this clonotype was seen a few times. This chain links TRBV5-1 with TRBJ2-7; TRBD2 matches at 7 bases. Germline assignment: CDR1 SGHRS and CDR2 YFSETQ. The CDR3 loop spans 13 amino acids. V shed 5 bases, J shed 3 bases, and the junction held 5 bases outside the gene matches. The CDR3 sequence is CASSRERGYEQYF. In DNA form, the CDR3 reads TGCGCCAGCAGTCGGGAGCGGGGCTACGAGCAGTACTTC.

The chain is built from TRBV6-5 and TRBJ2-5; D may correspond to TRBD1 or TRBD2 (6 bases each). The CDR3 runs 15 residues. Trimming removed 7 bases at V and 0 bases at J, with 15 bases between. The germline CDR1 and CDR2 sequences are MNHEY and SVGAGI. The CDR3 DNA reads TGTGCCAGCACCACAAGTGGGGGGCACCAAGAGACCCAGTACTTC. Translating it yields CASTTSGGHQETQYF.

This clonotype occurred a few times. CDR3 region: CASSLAPLEANEKLFF. The CDR3 DNA reads TGTGCCAGCAGCTTAGCCCCATTAGAGGCTAATGAAAAACTGTTTTTT. The chain links TRBV7-2 to TRBJ1-4, with no clear D. Looked up from germline, CDR1 is SGHTA and CDR2 is FQGNSA. V was shortened by 0 bases and J by 3 bases, with 11 bases between the two germline ends. This CDR3 is 16 amino acids long.

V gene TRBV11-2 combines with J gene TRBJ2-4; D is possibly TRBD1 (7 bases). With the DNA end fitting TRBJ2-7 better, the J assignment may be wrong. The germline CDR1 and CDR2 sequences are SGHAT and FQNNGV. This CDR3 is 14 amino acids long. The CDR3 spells CASSLEGRGDEQYF. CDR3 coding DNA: TGTGCCAGCAGCTTAGAGGGCAGGGGGGACGAGCAGTACTTC.

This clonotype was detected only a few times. The CDR3 DNA reads TGTGCCAGCAGTTCGCTGACAGGCTATAATTCACCCCTCCACTTT. This sequence encodes CASSSLTGYNSPLHF. The genes are TRBV12-3 or TRBV12-4 and TRBJ1-6; weak D call: TRBD1 (6 bases). V lost 4 bases and J 3 bases, leaving 10 bases between the germline ends. CDR3 length equals 15 residues.

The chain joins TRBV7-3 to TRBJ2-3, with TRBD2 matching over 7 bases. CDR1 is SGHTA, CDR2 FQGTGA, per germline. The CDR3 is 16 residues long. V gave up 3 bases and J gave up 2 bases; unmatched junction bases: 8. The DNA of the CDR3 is TGTGCCAGCAGCTTTGGGACTAATTCCCTCACAGATACGCAGTATTTT. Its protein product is CASSFGTNSLTDTQYF.

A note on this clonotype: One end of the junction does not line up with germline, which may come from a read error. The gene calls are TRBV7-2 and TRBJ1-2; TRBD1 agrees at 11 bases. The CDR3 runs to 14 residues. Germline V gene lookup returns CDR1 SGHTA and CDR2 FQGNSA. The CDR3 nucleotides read TGTGCCGGCAGTTCGGACAGGGGGCGACACGGCTACACCTTC. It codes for CAGSSDRGRHGYTF.

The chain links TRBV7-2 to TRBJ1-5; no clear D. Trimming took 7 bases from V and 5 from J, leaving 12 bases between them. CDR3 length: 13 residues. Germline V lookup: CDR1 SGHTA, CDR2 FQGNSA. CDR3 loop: CASTRGRDQPQHF. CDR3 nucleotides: TGTGCCAGCACCCGGGGTAGGGATCAGCCCCAGCATTTT.

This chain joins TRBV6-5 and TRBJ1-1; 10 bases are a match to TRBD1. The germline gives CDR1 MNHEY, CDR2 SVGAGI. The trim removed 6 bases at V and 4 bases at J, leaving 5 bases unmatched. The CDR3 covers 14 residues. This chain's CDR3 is CASSRDRGATEAFF. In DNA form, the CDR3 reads TGTGCCAGCAGCCGGGACAGGGGAGCCACTGAAGCTTTCTTT.

The CDR3, as DNA: TGTGCCAGCAGCTTAAATGTTCGTGACTACTCCTACAATGAGCAGTTCTTC. This codes for CASSLNVRDYSYNEQFF. V gene TRBV7-3 combines with J gene TRBJ2-1, with D maybe TRBD2 (5 bases). Trimming took 1 base from V and 0 from J, leaving 13 bases between them. The CDR3 is 17 residues long. Per the germline V gene, CDR1 is SGHTA and CDR2 is FQGTGA.

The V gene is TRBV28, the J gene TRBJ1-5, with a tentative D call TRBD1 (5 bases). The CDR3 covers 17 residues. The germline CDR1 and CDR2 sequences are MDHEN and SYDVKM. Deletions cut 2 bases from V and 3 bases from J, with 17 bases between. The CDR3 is CASSLPTGGTDNQPQHF. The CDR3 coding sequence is TGTGCCAGCAGTTTACCCACAGGAGGAACTGACAATCAGCCCCAGCATTTT.

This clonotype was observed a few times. The CDR3 here is CASSLAPGFYEQYF. CDR3 bases: TGTGCCAGCAGCTTGGCCCCAGGATTCTACGAGCAGTACTTC. The chain has TRBV5-5 and TRBJ2-7; D gene unclear. This CDR3 region has 14 residues. Trimming cost V 0 bases and J 3 bases, with 10 bases left between them. The V gene's germline CDR1 is SGHKS and CDR2 YYEKEE (reference sequence).

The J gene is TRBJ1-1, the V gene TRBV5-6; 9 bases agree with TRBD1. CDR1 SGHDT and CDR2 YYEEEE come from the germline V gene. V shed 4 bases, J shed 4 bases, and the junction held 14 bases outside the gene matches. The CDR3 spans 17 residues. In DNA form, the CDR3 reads TGTGCCAGCAGCCCCAGGCTAACAGGGGGCACGAGCACTGAAGCTTTCTTT. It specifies CASSPRLTGGTSTEAFF.

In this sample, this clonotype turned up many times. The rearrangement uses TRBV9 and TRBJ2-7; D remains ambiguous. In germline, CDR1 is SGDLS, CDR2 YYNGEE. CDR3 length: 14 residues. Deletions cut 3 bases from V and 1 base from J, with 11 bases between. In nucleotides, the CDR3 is TGTGCCAGCAGCGGACGCGACAATTCCTACGAGCAGTACTTC. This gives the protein CASSGRDNSYEQYF.

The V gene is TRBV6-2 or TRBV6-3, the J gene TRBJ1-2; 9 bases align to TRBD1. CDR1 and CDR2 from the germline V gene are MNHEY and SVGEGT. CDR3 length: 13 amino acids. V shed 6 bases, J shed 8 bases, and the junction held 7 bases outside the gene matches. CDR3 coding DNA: TGTGCCAGCAGAAAGGGACAGGGCCGCGGCTACACCTTC. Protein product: CASRKGQGRGYTF.

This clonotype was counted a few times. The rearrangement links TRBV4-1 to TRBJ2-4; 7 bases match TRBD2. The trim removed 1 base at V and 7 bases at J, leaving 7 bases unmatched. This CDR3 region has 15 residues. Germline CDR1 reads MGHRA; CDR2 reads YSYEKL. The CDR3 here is CASSQVVGGSNIQYF. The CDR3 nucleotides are TGCGCCAGCAGCCAAGTGGTGGGGGGGTCCAACATTCAGTACTTC.

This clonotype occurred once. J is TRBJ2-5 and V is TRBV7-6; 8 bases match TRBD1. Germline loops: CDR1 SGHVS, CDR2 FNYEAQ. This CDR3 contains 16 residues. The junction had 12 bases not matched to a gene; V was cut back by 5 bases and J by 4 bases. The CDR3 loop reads CASSGKDRVLSETQYF. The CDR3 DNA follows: TGTGCCAGCAGCGGAAAGGACAGGGTCTTGTCAGAGACCCAGTACTTC.

The CDR3 DNA reads as TGTGCCAGCAGCTTATCTTTTACCGAGCAGTACTTC. This sequence encodes CASSLSFTEQYF. The rearrangement uses TRBV7-9 and TRBJ2-7; D is unresolved. CDR1 and CDR2 from the germline V gene are SEHNR and FQNEAQ (reference sequence). Between the trimmed V and J ends, which lost 2 bases and 6 bases, there was a span of 8 bases. The CDR3 is made up of 12 amino acids.

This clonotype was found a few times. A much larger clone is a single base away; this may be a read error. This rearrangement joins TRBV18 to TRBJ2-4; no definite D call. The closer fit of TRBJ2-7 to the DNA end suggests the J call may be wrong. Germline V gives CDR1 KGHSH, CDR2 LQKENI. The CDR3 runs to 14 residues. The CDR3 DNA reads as TGTGCCAGCACGGCCGGGTCCCTAGGGCACGAGCAGTACTTC. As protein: CASTAGSLGHEQYF.

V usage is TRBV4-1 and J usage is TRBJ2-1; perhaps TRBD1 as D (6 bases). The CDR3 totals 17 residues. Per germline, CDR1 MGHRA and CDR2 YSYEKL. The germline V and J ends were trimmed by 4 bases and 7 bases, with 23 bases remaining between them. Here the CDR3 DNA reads TGCGCCAGCAGCCTCCAGGCACAGGGTCGGTATTGGAATGAGCAGTTCTTC. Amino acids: CASSLQAQGRYWNEQFF.

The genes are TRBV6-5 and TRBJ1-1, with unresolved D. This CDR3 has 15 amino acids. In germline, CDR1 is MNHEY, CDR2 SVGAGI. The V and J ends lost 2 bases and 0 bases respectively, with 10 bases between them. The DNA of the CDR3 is TGTGCCAGCAGTTACGTCGGGAGTATGAACACTGAAGCTTTCTTT. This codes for CASSYVGSMNTEAFF.

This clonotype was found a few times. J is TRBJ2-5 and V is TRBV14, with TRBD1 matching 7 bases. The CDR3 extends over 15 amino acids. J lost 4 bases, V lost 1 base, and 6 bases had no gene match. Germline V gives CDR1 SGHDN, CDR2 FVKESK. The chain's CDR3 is CASSQVARGPETQYF. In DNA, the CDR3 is TGTGCCAGCAGCCAAGTCGCGAGGGGGCCAGAGACCCAGTACTTC. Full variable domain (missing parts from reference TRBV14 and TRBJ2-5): EAGVTQFPSHSVIEKGQTVTLRCDPISGHDNLYWYRRVMGKEIKFLLHFVKESKQDESGMPNNRFLAERTGGTYSTLKVQPAELEDSGVYFCASSQVARGPETQYFGPGTRLLVL.

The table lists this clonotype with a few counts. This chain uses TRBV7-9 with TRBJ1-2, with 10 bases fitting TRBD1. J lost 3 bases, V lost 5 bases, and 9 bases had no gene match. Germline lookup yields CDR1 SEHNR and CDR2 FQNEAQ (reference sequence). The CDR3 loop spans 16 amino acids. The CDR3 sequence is CASSPKDRGLYYGYTF. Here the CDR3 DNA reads TGTGCCAGCAGCCCAAAAGACAGGGGGCTTTACTATGGCTACACCTTC.

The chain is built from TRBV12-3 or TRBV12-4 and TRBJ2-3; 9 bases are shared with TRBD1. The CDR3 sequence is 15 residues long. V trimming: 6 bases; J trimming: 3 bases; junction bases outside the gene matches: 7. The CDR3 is CASRPGQGRTDTQYF. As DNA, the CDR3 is TGTGCCAGCAGGCCGGGACAGGGAAGAACAGATACGCAGTATTTT.

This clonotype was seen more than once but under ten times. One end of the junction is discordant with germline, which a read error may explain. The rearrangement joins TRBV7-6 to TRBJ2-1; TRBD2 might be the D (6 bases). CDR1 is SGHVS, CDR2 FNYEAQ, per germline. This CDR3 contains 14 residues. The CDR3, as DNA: TGTGCCAGCAGTCCCAGGACTACCTACAATGAGCGGTTCTTC. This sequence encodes CASSPRTTYNERFF.

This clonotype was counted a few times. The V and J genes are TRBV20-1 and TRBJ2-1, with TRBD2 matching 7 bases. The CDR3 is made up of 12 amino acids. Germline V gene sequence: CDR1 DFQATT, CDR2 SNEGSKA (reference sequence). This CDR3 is CRAGTNSNEQFF. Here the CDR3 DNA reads TGCAGGGCCGGGACTAACTCCAATGAGCAGTTCTTC.

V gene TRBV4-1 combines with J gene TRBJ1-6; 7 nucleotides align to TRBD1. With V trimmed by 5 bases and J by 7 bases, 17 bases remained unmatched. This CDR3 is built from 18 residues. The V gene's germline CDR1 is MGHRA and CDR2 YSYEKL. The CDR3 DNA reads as TGCGCCAGCAGCGACGATCCATGGACAGGCTCCTTCAATTCACCCCTCCACTTT. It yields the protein CASSDDPWTGSFNSPLHF.

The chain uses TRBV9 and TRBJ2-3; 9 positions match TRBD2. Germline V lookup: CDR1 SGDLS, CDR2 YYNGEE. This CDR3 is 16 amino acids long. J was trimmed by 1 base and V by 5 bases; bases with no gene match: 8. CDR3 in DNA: TGTGCCAGCAGTGCCCGCGGGGGGGCCGGCACAGATACGCAGTATTTT. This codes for CASSARGGAGTDTQYF. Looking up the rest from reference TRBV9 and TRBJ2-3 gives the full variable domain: DSGVTQTPKHLITATGQRVTLRCSPRSGDLSVYWYQQSLDQGLQFLIQYYNGEERAKGNILERFSAQQFPDLHSELNLSSLELGDSALYFCASSARGGAGTDTQYFGPGTRLTVL.

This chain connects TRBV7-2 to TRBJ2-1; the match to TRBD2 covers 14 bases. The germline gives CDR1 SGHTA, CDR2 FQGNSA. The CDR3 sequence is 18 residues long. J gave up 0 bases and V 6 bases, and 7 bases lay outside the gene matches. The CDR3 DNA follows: TGTGCCAGCAGAACGGGACTAGCGGGGGTGCTCTCCTACAATGAGCAGTTCTTC. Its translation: CASRTGLAGVLSYNEQFF. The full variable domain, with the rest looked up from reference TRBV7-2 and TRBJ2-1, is GAGVSQSPSNKVTEKGKDVELRCDPISGHTALYWYRQSLGQGLEFLIYFQGNSAPDKSGLPSDRFSAERTGGSVSTLTIQRTQQEDSAVYLCASRTGLAGVLSYNEQFFGPGTRLTVL.

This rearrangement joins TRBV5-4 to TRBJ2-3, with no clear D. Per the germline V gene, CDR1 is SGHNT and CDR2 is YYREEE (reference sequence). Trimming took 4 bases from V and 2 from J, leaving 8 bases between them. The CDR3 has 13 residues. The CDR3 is CASSVSHTDTQYF. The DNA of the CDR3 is TGTGCCAGCAGCGTAAGCCACACAGATACGCAGTATTTT.